This entry lists 8 T cell receptor beta chains sequenced from one sample in a study of CD8 T cells in Susac syndrome. RNA totalling about 0.45 to 1 ug underwent reverse transcription with random hexamers. TCRdb ran MiXCR on the immunoSEQ multiplex PCR reads and lists one entry per CDR3 protein. The sample consists of approximately 270,000 distinct CDR3 sequences, around 95% of them appearing once. The sample consisted of CD4+ T cells from PBMCs. These TCRs come from a human donor with multiple sclerosis.

The rearrangement links TRBV19 to TRBJ1-1, with D possibly being TRBD1 (6 bases). Germline assignment: CDR1 LNHDA and CDR2 SQIVND (reference sequence). Trimming took 3 bases from V and 3 from J, leaving 11 bases between them. The CDR3 is made up of 14 amino acids. CDR3 sequence: CASSIGQTYTEAFF. CDR3 DNA: TGTGCCAGTAGTATCGGACAGACCTACACTGAAGCTTTCTTT.

This rearrangement joins TRBV28 to TRBJ2-3; a possible D gene is TRBD2 (7 bases). The V end lost 1 base, the J end lost 4 bases, and 12 bases lay between the germline ends. The CDR3 is 15 amino acids. Germline CDR1 and CDR2: MDHEN and SYDVKM. The CDR3 is CASSLLGGQADTQYF. The DNA for the CDR3 is TGTGCCAGCAGTTTATTGGGGGGGCAGGCAGATACGCAGTATTTT.

The sample holds one count of this clonotype. The chain combines TRBV19 with TRBJ2-5, with a weak D call TRBD2 (6 bases). The length of the CDR3 is 13 residues. V gave up 7 bases and J gave up 1 base, with 10 bases separating them. Germline V gene data show CDR1 as LNHDA and CDR2 as SQIVND (reference sequence). In nucleotides, the CDR3 is TGTGCCAGTAAGAGGGGACTCCAAGAGACCCAGTACTTC. Translated: CASKRGLQETQYF.

The chain has TRBV7-2 and TRBJ2-2; 7 bases map to TRBD1. The CDR3 sequence is 14 residues long. The V gene's germline CDR1 is SGHTA and CDR2 FQGNSA. V lost 5 bases to trimming and J lost 4 bases; unmatched junction nucleotides: 4. In nucleotides, the CDR3 is TGTGCCAGCAGCCGGGACAGCGTCACCGGGGAGCTGTTTTTT. Protein sequence: CASSRDSVTGELFF.

V gene TRBV28 combines with J gene TRBJ1-2, with D unclear. Germline CDR1 MDHEN, CDR2 SYDVKM. V lost 5 bases, J lost 4 bases, and 20 bases lay in between. CDR3 length equals 16 residues. The CDR3 sequence is CASSPYPSRTRYGYTF. In DNA, the CDR3 is TGTGCCAGCAGTCCATACCCCTCCCGGACCCGCTATGGCTACACCTTC.

The chain is built from TRBV5-1 and TRBJ2-3; possible D gene TRBD1, 6 bases. The V and J ends lost 7 bases and 4 bases respectively, with 19 bases between them. The CDR3 loop spans 15 amino acids. CDR1 SGHRS and CDR2 YFSETQ come from the germline V gene. The CDR3 loop is CASQTGQGLADTQYF. The CDR3 coding sequence is TGCGCCAGCCAGACGGGGCAGGGGCTCGCAGATACGCAGTATTTT. Looking up the rest from reference TRBV5-1 and TRBJ2-3 gives the full variable domain: KAGVTQTPRYLIKTRGQQVTLSCSPISGHRSVSWYQQTPGQGLQFLFEYFSETQRNKGNFPGRFSGRQFSNSRSEMNVSTLELGDSALYLCASQTGQGLADTQYFGPGTRLTVL.

The chain combines TRBV27 with TRBJ2-7; 10 nucleotides match TRBD1. V was clipped by 7 bases and J by 2 bases; unmatched bases: 17. CDR3 length: 18 amino acids. In germline, CDR1 is MNHEY, CDR2 SMNVEV (reference sequence). CDR3 in amino acids: CASKNRDRGRTWTYEQYV. In DNA form, the CDR3 reads TGTGCCAGCAAGAACCGGGACAGGGGACGAACTTGGACCTACGAGCAGTACGTC.

The gene calls are TRBV29-1 and TRBJ1-2; 10 bases match TRBD1. CDR3 length: 13 residues. Per the germline V gene, CDR1 is SQVTM and CDR2 is ANQGSEA. V lost 6 bases and J lost 3; bases outside the gene matches: 4. CDR3 residues: CSVGQGMHYGYTF. The CDR3 DNA is TGCAGCGTGGGACAGGGGATGCACTATGGCTACACCTTC.